The 12 T cell receptor beta chains below were found in one sample sequenced in a study of blood T cells in healthy people across ages. Primed by a sample-barcoded 5' primer and a J-beta primer mix, a second PCR proceeded for about 6 to 12 cycles. In TCRdb, the 5' RACE reads were re-called with MiXCR into one record per CDR3 protein. The sample has more than 1,000,000 distinct CDR3 sequences; under 30% are singletons. This same sample was also taken into another study, of T cells of mothers and their children.

The sample comprised blood. All receptors come from a girl between 2 and 10 years old in good health.

V and J are TRBV29-1 and TRBJ2-7, with 11 bases that match TRBD2. Per the germline V gene, CDR1 is SQVTM and CDR2 is ANQGSEA. CDR3 length: 18 residues. V was clipped by 3 bases and J by 0 bases; unmatched bases: 13. The CDR3 sequence: CSVDGVSSGRPSSYEQYF. DNA of the CDR3: TGCAGCGTTGATGGGGTTTCTAGCGGGAGGCCGAGCTCCTACGAGCAGTACTTC.

The chain recombines TRBV29-1 with TRBJ2-1; D may be TRBD1 (6 bases). The length of the CDR3 is 13 residues. Trimming left V 4 bases short and J 7 bases short, with 14 bases between. Germline assignment: CDR1 SQVTM and CDR2 ANQGSEA. The CDR3 protein is CSVVLRTVNEQFF. The CDR3 nucleotides are TGCAGCGTTGTCCTCCGGACAGTAAATGAGCAGTTCTTC.

The chain recombines TRBV28 with TRBJ2-7; no firm D call. In germline, CDR1 is MDHEN, CDR2 SYDVKM. V was shortened by 5 bases and J by 5 bases, with 13 bases between the two germline ends. CDR3 length equals 13 residues. CDR3 residues: CASSPYPGDEQYF. The DNA of the CDR3 is TGTGCCAGCAGTCCCTACCCTGGGGACGAGCAGTACTTC.

This clonotype was seen a single time. V usage is TRBV29-1 and J usage is TRBJ1-4, with 9 bases aligning to TRBD1. V was clipped by 6 bases and J by 8 bases; unmatched bases: 7. The CDR3 runs to 13 residues. Germline-derived CDR1 and CDR2 are SQVTM and ANQGSEA. The CDR3 spells CSVEQGAEEKLFF. Written as DNA, the CDR3 is TGCAGCGTGGAACAGGGGGCAGAAGAAAAACTGTTTTTT.

This clonotype was detected only a few times. The chain employs TRBV4-1 and TRBJ2-1; unclear D gene. V was clipped by 7 bases and J by 8 bases, with 21 bases between them. Germline V lookup: CDR1 MGHRA, CDR2 YSYEKL. This CDR3 region has 15 residues. The CDR3 spells CASKFQVTTTDEQFF. The CDR3 nucleotides are TGCGCCAGCAAATTCCAGGTAACTACAACAGATGAGCAGTTCTTC.

This clonotype showed up just a few times. The rearrangement uses TRBV4-1 and TRBJ1-5, with a tentative D call TRBD1 (5 bases). The CDR3 length is 14 residues. V lost 0 bases and J 7 bases, leaving 10 bases between the germline ends. Germline-derived CDR1 and CDR2 are MGHRA and YSYEKL. The CDR3 region has the DNA TGCGCCAGCAGCCAAGAATTCCGGGACCAGCCCCAGCATTTT. This sequence encodes CASSQEFRDQPQHF.

V and J are TRBV24-1 and TRBJ1-1, with unresolved D. The ends were cut back, 2 bases at V and 9 bases at J, with 15 bases in the middle. Germline V gene data show CDR1 as KGHDR and CDR2 as SFDVKD. This CDR3 spans 14 amino acids. Here the CDR3 reads CATSDYGVPGKAFF. CDR3 nucleotides: TGTGCCACCAGTGATTATGGAGTCCCAGGTAAAGCTTTCTTT.

The V and J genes are TRBV20-1 and TRBJ2-5; D unclear. This CDR3 contains 12 residues. CDR1 is DFQATT and CDR2 is SNEGSKA in the germline V gene (reference sequence). V was pared by 1 base and J by 5 bases, with 8 bases between. Written as DNA, the CDR3 is TGCAGTGCTAGAGCAGGATTGGAGACCCAGTACTTC. Protein product: CSARAGLETQYF.

The chain's CDR3 is CASSLTSGRSETQYF. CDR3 coding DNA: TGTGCCAGCAGTCTCACTAGCGGGAGGAGTGAGACCCAGTACTTC. The chain uses TRBV7-3 and TRBJ2-5; 12 nucleotides align to TRBD2. V dropped 6 bases and J dropped 5; count of bases not matched to a gene: 7. In germline, CDR1 is SGHTA, CDR2 FQGTGA. The CDR3 sequence is 15 residues long.

This rearrangement joins TRBV7-2 to TRBJ2-5, with 15 bases matching TRBD2. CDR1 is SGHTA, CDR2 FQGNSA, per germline. The CDR3 loop spans 15 amino acids. V lost 3 bases, J lost 7 bases, and 3 bases stayed unmatched. CDR3 in DNA: TGTGCCAGCAGCTTGGGACTAGCGGGAGGTGGGACCCAGTACTTC. Protein product: CASSLGLAGGGTQYF.

J is TRBJ2-5 and V is TRBV27; 14 bases line up with TRBD2. The J call is doubtful: the DNA matches TRBJ2-1 better. Germline V gives CDR1 MNHEY, CDR2 SMNVEV (reference sequence). This CDR3 spans 20 amino acids. CDR3 residues: CASSLSEQTSGRALSGEQFF. The CDR3 bases are TGTGCCAGCAGTTTATCGGAACAGACTAGCGGGAGGGCCTTGAGTGGTGAGCAGTTCTTC.

The rearrangement links TRBV7-2 to TRBJ2-3; 7 bases map to TRBD2. Germline V gene data show CDR1 as SGHTA and CDR2 as FQGNSA. The length of the CDR3 is 16 residues. Trimming took 8 bases from V and 5 from J; bases not matched to a gene: 16. The CDR3 DNA reads TGTGCCAGCGGGAGGGGCGGGATAAGGAGAATAGATACGCAGTATTTT. Encoded protein: CASGRGGIRRIDTQYF. Full variable domain (missing parts from reference TRBV7-2 and TRBJ2-3): GAGVSQSPSNKVTEKGKDVELRCDPISGHTALYWYRQSLGQGLEFLIYFQGNSAPDKSGLPSDRFSAERTGGSVSTLTIQRTQQEDSAVYLCASGRGGIRRIDTQYFGPGTRLTVL.